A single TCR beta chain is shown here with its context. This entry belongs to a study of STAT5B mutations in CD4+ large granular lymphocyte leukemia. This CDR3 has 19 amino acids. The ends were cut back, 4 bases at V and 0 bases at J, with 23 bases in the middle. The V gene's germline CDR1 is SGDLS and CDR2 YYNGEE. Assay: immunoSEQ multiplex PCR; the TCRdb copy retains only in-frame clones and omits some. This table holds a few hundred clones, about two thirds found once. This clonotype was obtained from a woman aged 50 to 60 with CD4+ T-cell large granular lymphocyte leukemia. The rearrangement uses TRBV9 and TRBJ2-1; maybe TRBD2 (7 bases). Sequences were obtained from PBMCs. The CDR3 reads CASSSRGGRGLSSYNEQFF. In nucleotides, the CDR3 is TGTGCCAGCAGCTCGAGGGGGGGTCGCGGGTTGAGCTCCTACAATGAGCAGTTCTTC.